These 4 T cell receptor beta chains were sequenced from one sample in a study of OX40 agonist ivuxolimab in advanced cancers. TCRdb's copy holds only in-frame clones and misses some; the assay was immunoSEQ multiplex PCR. The sample includes roughly 150,000 clones, around 94% of them seen just once. Sequencing was performed on CD4+ or CD8+ T cells sorted from blood, taken in a trial of the OX40 agonist ivuxolimab. Every receptor here comes from an adult with an advanced solid tumor such as melanoma, head and neck, liver or kidney cancer.

This clone was counted a single time. The CDR3 DNA is TGTGCCAGCACATACAGGGACGTCTGGGGCTACACCTTC. Translation: CASTYRDVWGYTF. The rearrangement links TRBV6-6 to TRBJ1-2; a weak D match, TRBD1 (6 bases). CDR3 size: 13 residues. Germline CDR1 reads MNHNY; CDR2 reads SVGAGI (reference sequence). V lost 7 bases and J 8 bases, leaving 17 bases between the germline ends.

The V call is TRBV5-4, the J call TRBJ1-3; TRBD1 aligns across 7 bases. The V and J ends lost 4 bases and 0 bases, in that order; junction bases with no gene match: 10. The germline CDR1 and CDR2 sequences are SGHNT and YYREEE (reference sequence). The CDR3 spans 17 residues. CDR3 nucleotides: TGTGCCAGCAGCGGGACAGTTACTACGAGCTCTGGAAACACCATATATTTT. This sequence encodes CASSGTVTTSSGNTIYF.

This clone was counted between two and nine times. The V call is TRBV18, the J call TRBJ1-1, with 8 bases that match TRBD1. This CDR3 is 14 amino acids long. J lost 5 bases, V lost 9 bases, and 11 bases had no gene match. Germline CDR1 reads KGHSH; CDR2 reads LQKENI. The CDR3 bases are TGTGCCAGTGTACCTGACAGGGGCCGGACTGAAGCTTTCTTT. Amino acid sequence: CASVPDRGRTEAFF.

This chain joins TRBV15 and TRBJ1-1; 9 bases map to TRBD1. This CDR3 comprises 16 residues. V gave up 0 bases and J gave up 4 bases; unmatched junction bases: 6. Looked up from germline, CDR1 is LNHNV and CDR2 is YYDKDF (reference sequence). In DNA, the CDR3 is TGTGCCACCAGCAGAGAGAACAGGGGGCTCGGCACTGAAGCTTTCTTT. Translation gives CATSRENRGLGTEAFF.